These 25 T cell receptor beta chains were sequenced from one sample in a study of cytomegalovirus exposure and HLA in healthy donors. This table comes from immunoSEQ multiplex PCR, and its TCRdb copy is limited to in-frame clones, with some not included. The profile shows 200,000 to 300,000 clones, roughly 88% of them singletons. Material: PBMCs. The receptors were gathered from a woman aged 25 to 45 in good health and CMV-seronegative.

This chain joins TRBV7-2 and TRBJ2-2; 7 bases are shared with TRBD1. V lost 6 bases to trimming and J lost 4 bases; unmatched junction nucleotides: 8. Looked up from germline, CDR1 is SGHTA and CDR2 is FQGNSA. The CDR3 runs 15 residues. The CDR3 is CASRFDRAGTGELFF. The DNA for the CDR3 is TGTGCCAGCAGATTCGACAGGGCGGGCACCGGGGAGCTGTTTTTT.

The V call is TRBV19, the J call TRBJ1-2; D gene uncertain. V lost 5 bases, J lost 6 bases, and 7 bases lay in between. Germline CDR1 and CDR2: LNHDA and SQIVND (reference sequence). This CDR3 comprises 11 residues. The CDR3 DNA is TGTGCCAGTAGTGTTGGGGATGGCTACACCTTC. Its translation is CASSVGDGYTF. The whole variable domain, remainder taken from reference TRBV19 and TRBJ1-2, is DGGITQSPKYLFRKEGQNVTLSCEQNLNHDAMYWYRQDPGQGLRLIYYSQIVNDFQKGDIAEGYSVSREKKESFPLTVTSAQKNPTAFYLCASSVGDGYTFGSGTRLTVV.

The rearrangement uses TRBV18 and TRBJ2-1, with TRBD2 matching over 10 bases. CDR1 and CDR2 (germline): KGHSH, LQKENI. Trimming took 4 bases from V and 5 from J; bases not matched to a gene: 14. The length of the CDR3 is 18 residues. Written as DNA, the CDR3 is TGTGCCAGCTCACGCATCCTCTCTAGCGGGGGAAACGACAATGAGCAGTTCTTC. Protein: CASSRILSSGGNDNEQFF.

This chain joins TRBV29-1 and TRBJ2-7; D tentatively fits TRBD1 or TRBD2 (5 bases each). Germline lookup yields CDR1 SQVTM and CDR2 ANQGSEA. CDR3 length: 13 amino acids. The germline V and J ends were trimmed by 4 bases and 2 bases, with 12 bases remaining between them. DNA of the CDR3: TGCAGCGTTGCATCGGTGGGGGCCTACGAGCAGTACTTC. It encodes CSVASVGAYEQYF.

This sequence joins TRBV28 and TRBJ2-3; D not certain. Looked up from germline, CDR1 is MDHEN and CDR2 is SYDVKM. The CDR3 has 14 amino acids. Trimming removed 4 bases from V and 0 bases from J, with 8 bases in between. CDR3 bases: TGTGCCAGCAGTTCCGCATACAGCACAGATACGCAGTATTTT. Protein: CASSSAYSTDTQYF.

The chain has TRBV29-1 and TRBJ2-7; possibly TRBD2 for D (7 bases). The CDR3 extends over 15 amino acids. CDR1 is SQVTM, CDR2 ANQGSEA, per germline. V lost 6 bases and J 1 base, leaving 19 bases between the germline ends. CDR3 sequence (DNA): TGCAGCGTGGGAGTAGGGGGACTAACATCCTACGAGCAGTACTTC. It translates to CSVGVGGLTSYEQYF.

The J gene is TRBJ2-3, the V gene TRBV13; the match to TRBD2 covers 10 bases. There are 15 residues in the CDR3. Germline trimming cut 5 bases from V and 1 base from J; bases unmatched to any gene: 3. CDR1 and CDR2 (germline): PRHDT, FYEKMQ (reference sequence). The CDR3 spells CASSPGTSGTDTQYF. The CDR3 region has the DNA TGTGCCAGCAGCCCCGGGACTAGCGGCACAGATACGCAGTATTTT.

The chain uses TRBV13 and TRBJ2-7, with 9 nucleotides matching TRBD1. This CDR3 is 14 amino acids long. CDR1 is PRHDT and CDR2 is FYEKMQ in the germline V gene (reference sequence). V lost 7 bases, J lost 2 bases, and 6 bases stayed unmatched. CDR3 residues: CASIGQGSPYEQYF. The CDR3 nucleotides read TGTGCCAGCATTGGACAGGGGTCCCCCTACGAGCAGTACTTC.

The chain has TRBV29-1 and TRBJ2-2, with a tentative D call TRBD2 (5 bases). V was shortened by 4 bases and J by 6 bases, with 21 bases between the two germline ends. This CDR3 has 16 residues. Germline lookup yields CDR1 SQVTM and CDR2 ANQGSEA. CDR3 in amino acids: CSVGSRLAVSPGELFF. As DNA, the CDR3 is TGCAGCGTTGGAAGTCGGCTAGCAGTTAGTCCCGGGGAGCTGTTTTTT.

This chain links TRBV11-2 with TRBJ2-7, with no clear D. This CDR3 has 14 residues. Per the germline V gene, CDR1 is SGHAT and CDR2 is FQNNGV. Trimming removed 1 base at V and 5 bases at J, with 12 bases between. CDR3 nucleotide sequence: TGTGCCAGCAGCTTAGTGTGGGGTGAGGACGAGCAGTACTTC. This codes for CASSLVWGEDEQYF.

In nucleotides, the CDR3 is TGTGCCAGTAGTATCGGGACAGGAGCCAATGAGCAGTTCTTC. Translating it yields CASSIGTGANEQFF. The chain has TRBV19 and TRBJ2-1, with 8 nucleotides matching TRBD1. The CDR3 spans 14 residues. The V gene's germline CDR1 is LNHDA and CDR2 SQIVND (reference sequence). The trim removed 3 bases at V and 6 bases at J, leaving 4 bases unmatched.

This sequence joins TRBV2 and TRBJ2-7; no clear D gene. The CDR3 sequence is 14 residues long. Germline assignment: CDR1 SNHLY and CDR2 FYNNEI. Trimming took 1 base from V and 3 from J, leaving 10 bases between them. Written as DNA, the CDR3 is TGTGCCAGCAGTGAAGGCGGCGGTTACTACGAGCAGTACTTC. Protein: CASSEGGGYYEQYF.

This chain's CDR3 is CASTRGREITDTQYF. DNA for the CDR3: TGTGCCAGCACCAGGGGGCGGGAGATCACAGATACGCAGTATTTT. The chain employs TRBV27 and TRBJ2-3, with D tentatively TRBD1 (8 bases). V was pared by 7 bases and J by 2 bases, with 16 bases between. CDR3 length: 15 residues. The V gene's germline CDR1 is MNHEY and CDR2 SMNVEV (reference sequence).

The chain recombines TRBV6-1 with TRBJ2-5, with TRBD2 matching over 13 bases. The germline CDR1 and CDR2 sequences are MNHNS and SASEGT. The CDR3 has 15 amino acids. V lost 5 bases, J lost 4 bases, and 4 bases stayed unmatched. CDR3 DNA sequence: TGTGCCAGCAGTTTGGGACTAGCGGGATCAGAGACCCAGTACTTC. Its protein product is CASSLGLAGSETQYF.

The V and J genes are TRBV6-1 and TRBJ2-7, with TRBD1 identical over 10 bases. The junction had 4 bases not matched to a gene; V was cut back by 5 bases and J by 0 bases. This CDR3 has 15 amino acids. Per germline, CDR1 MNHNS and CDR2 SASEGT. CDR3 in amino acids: CASSMRQGASYEQYF. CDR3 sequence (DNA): TGTGCCAGCAGTATGCGACAGGGGGCCTCCTACGAGCAGTACTTC.

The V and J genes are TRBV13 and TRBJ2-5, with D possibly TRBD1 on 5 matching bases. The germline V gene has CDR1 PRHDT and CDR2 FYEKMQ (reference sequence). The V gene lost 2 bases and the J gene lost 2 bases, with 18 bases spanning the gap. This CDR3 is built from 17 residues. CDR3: CASSLYGQGGQQETQYF. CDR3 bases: TGTGCCAGCAGCTTATATGGGCAGGGCGGTCAACAAGAGACCCAGTACTTC. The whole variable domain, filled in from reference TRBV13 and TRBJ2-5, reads AAGVIQSPRHLIKEKRETATLKCYPIPRHDTVYWYQQGPGQDPQFLISFYEKMQSDKGSIPDRFSAQQFSDYHSELNMSSLELGDSALYFCASSLYGQGGQQETQYFGPGTRLLVL.

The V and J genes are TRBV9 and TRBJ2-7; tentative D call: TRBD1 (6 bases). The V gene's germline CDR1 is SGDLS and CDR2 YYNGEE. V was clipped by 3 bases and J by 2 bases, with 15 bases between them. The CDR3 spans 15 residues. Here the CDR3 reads CASSASGTPPYEQYF. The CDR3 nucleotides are TGTGCCAGCAGCGCCTCGGGGACACCCCCCTACGAGCAGTACTTC.

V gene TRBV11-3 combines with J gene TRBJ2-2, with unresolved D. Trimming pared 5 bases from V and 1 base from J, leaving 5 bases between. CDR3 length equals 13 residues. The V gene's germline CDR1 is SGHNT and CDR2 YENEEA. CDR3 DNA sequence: TGTGCCAGCAGCGCTCGGAACACCGGGGAGCTGTTTTTT. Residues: CASSARNTGELFF.

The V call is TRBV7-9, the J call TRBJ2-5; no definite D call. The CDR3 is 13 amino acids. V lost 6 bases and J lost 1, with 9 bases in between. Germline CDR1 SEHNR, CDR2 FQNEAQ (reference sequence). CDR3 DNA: TGTGCCAGCAGGAAGACAATCCAAGAGACCCAGTACTTC. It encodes CASRKTIQETQYF.

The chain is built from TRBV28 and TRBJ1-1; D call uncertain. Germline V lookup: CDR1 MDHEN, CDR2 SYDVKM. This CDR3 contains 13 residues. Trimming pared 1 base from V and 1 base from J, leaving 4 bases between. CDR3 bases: TGTGCCAGCAGTTTATTTGGGAACACTGAAGCTTTCTTT. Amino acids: CASSLFGNTEAFF.

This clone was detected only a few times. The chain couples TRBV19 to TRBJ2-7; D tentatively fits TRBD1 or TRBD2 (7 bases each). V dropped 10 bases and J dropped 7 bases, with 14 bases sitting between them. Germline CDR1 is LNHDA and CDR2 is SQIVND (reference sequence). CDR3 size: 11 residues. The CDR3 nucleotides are TGTGCCACCAGGGGGGGGCTGGAGCAGTACTTC. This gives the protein CATRGGLEQYF.

The CDR3 here is CASSSDLAYEQYF. For the CDR3, the DNA is TGTGCCAGCAGCTCGGACCTAGCGTACGAGCAGTACTTC. The V gene is TRBV5-6, the J gene TRBJ2-7; D is perhaps TRBD2 (6 bases). The CDR3 extends over 13 amino acids. Germline lookup yields CDR1 SGHDT and CDR2 YYEEEE. V lost 3 bases and J 4 bases, leaving 11 bases between the germline ends.

The CDR3 is CSVEEQSGFEQYF. In DNA form, the CDR3 reads TGCAGCGTTGAAGAACAATCGGGGTTCGAGCAGTACTTC. The V gene is TRBV29-1, the J gene TRBJ2-7; D is perhaps TRBD2 (5 bases). Germline CDR1 SQVTM, CDR2 ANQGSEA. This CDR3 is 13 amino acids long. Trimming left V 0 bases short and J 6 bases short, with 12 bases between.

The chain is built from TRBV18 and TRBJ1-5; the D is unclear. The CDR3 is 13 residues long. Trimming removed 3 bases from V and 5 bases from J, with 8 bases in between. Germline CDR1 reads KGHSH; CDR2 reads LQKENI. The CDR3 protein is CASSPYLDQPQHF. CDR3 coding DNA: TGTGCCAGCTCACCTTACCTAGATCAGCCCCAGCATTTT.

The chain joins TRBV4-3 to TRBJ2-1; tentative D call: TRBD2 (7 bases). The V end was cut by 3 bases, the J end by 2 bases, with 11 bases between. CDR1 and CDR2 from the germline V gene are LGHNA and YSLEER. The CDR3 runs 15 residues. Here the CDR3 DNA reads TGCGCCAGCAGCCAGAGGGAGGGGGCCTACAATGAGCAGTTCTTC. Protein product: CASSQREGAYNEQFF.